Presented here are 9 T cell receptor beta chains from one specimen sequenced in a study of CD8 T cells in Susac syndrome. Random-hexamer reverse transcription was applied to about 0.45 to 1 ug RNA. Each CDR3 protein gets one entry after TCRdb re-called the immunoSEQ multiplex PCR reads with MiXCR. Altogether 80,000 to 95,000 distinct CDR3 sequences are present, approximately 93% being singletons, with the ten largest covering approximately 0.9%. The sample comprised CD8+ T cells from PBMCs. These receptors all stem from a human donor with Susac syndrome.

The CDR3 nucleotides are TGTGCCAGCAGCGACTCCGGGACTAGCGGGAACACCGGGGAGCTGTTTTTT. The encoded protein is CASSDSGTSGNTGELFF. The rearrangement uses TRBV9 and TRBJ2-2, with 11 bases lining up with TRBD2. Germline V gene sequence: CDR1 SGDLS, CDR2 YYNGEE. CDR3 length equals 17 residues. The trim removed 3 bases at V and 1 base at J, leaving 5 bases unmatched.

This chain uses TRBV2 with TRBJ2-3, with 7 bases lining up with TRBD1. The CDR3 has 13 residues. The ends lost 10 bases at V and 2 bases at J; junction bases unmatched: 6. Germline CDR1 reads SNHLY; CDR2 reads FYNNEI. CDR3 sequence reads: CANRGQSTDTQYF. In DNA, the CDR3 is TGTGCCAACCGGGGACAGTCCACAGATACGCAGTATTTT.

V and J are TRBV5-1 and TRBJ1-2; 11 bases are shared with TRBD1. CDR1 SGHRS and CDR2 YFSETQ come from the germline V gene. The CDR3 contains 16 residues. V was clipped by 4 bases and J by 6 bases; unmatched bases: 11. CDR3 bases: TGCGCCAGCAGCCGACAAGGACAGGGGGCGCGGGATGGCTACACCTTC. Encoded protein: CASSRQGQGARDGYTF.

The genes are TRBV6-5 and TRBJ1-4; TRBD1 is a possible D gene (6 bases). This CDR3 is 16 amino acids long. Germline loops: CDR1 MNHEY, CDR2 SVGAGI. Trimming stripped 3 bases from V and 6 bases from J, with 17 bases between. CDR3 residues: CASSYGAGENHEKLFF. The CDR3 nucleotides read TGTGCCAGCAGTTATGGTGCAGGGGAGAACCATGAAAAACTGTTTTTT.

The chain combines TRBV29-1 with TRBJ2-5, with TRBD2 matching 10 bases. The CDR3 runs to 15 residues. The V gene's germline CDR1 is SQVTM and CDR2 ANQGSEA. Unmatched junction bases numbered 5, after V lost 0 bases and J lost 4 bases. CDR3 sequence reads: CSVEEGLAELETQYF. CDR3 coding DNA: TGCAGCGTTGAAGAAGGACTAGCGGAATTAGAGACCCAGTACTTC.

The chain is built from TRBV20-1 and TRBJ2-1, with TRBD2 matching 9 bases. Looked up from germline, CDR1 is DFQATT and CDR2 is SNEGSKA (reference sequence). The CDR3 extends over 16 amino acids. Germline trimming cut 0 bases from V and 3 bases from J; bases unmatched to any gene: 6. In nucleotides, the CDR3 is TGCAGTGCTAGAGAACTGGGACTAGCCGACTACAATGAGCAGTTCTTC. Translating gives CSARELGLADYNEQFF.

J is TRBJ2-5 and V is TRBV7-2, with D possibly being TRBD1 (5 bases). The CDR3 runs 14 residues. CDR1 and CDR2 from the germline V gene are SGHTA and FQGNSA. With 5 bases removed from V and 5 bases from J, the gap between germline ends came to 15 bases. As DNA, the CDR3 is TGTGCCAGCAGCCCGCCAGGGATTGGGGAGACCCAGTACTTC. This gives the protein CASSPPGIGETQYF.

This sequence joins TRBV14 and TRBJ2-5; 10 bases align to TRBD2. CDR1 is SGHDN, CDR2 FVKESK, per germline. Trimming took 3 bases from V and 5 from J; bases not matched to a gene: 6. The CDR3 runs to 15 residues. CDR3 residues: CASSHGAGGMETQYF. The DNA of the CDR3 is TGTGCCAGCAGCCATGGAGCGGGAGGGATGGAGACCCAGTACTTC.

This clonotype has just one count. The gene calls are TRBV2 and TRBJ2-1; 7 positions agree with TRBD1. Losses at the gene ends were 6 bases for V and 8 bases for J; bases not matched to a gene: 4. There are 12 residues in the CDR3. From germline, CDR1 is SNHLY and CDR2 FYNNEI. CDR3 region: CASRRQGDEQFF. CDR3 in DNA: TGTGCCAGCAGAAGACAGGGCGATGAGCAGTTCTTC. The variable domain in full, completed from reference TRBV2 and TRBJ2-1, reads EPEVTQTPSHQVTQMGQEVILRCVPISNHLYFYWYRQILGQKVEFLVSFYNNEISEKSEIFDDQFSVERPDGSNFTLKIRSTKLEDSAMYFCASRRQGDEQFFGPGTRLTVL.